The 27 T cell receptor beta chains reported below all come from one sample, sequenced in a study of shared clonotypes between healthy human individuals. The protocol was immunoSEQ multiplex PCR, while the TCRdb copy is restricted to in-frame clones and leaves out a portion. The data hold around 1.9 million clones, with just over 90% observed a single time. Terminally differentiated effector memory CD45RA+ cells were excluded from the naive CD8 cells, which were CD45RO-negative and positively selected for CCR7. The source material was naive CD8+ T cells from PBMCs. The source is a man aged 18 to 29 in good health. Some clones in this sample may be carry-over from other donors' samples.

J is TRBJ1-4 and V is TRBV9; 8 bases are shared with TRBD1. The junction had 17 bases not matched to a gene; V was cut back by 2 bases and J by 8 bases. In germline, CDR1 is SGDLS, CDR2 YYNGEE. The CDR3 consists of 18 residues. CDR3 region: CASSVNPSNRGREEKLFF. CDR3 nucleotides: TGTGCCAGCAGCGTGAACCCATCCAACAGGGGGAGGGAGGAAAAACTGTTTTTT.

The chain is built from TRBV7-9 and TRBJ2-7, with D tentatively TRBD2 (6 bases). Trimming removed 0 bases at V and 0 bases at J, with 12 bases between. CDR1 is SEHNR, CDR2 FQNEAQ, per germline (reference sequence). CDR3 length: 16 amino acids. This CDR3 is CASSLAPGDSSYEQYF. Written as DNA, the CDR3 is TGTGCCAGCAGCTTAGCTCCGGGAGACAGCTCCTACGAGCAGTACTTC.

The rearrangement uses TRBV5-6 and TRBJ1-3, with D possibly matching TRBD1 (6 bases). CDR3 length equals 16 residues. V lost 3 bases and J 0 bases, leaving 13 bases between the germline ends. Germline CDR1 reads SGHDT; CDR2 reads YYEEEE. The CDR3, as DNA: TGTGCCAGCAGCTGGGGGACATCCGACTCTGGAAACACCATATATTTT. Its translation: CASSWGTSDSGNTIYF.

The chain recombines TRBV6-6 with TRBJ2-1; D is undetermined. Germline values: CDR1 MNHNY, CDR2 SVGAGI (reference sequence). CDR3 length: 15 amino acids. V lost 3 bases and J 8 bases, leaving 17 bases between the germline ends. The CDR3 DNA follows: TGTGCCAGCAGTTATGGTGGTGGCGGACGTGATGAGCAGTTCTTC. Translation: CASSYGGGGRDEQFF.

The rearrangement uses TRBV7-9 and TRBJ1-3; possible D gene TRBD1, 6 bases. The germline V gene has CDR1 SEHNR and CDR2 FQNEAQ (reference sequence). V lost 5 bases and J lost 4, with 18 bases in between. This CDR3 contains 16 residues. CDR3 sequence (DNA): TGTGCCAGCAGCCGTCAGACAGGACTCATAGGAAACACCATATATTTT. It codes for CASSRQTGLIGNTIYF. Full variable domain (rest looked up from reference TRBV7-9 and TRBJ1-3): DTGVSQNPRHKITKRGQNVTFRCDPISEHNRLYWYRQTLGQGPEFLTYFQNEAQLEKSRLLSDRFSAERPKGSFSTLEIQRTEQGDSAMYLCASSRQTGLIGNTIYFGEGSWLTVV.

The rearrangement joins TRBV7-6 to TRBJ1-2, with unresolved D. Germline V gene lookup returns CDR1 SGHVS and CDR2 FNYEAQ. This CDR3 spans 13 amino acids. The V and J ends lost 1 base and 8 bases respectively, with 11 bases between them. The CDR3 coding sequence is TGTGCCAGCAGCTTAGTCCCTACGGAGGGCTACACCTTC. This gives the protein CASSLVPTEGYTF.

The gene calls are TRBV28 and TRBJ2-1; perhaps TRBD1 as D (5 bases). Germline CDR1 reads MDHEN; CDR2 reads SYDVKM. The CDR3 consists of 21 residues. V lost 5 bases to trimming and J lost 0 bases, with 29 bases between them. The CDR3 sequence: CASSLPSRVGPYSLSYNEQFF. CDR3 DNA: TGTGCCAGCAGTCTTCCTAGTCGGGTGGGGCCTTACTCTCTCTCCTACAATGAGCAGTTCTTC.

The chain carries TRBV9 and TRBJ2-3; 7 positions match TRBD2. The ends lost 6 bases at V and 2 bases at J; junction bases unmatched: 6. Germline CDR1 reads SGDLS; CDR2 reads YYNGEE. The CDR3 is 14 residues long. CDR3 residues: CASKGTSVTDTQYF. In DNA form, the CDR3 reads TGTGCCAGCAAGGGCACTAGCGTCACAGATACGCAGTATTTT.

This clone has only one observation. The chain combines TRBV9 with TRBJ2-2; TRBD2 aligns across 9 bases. J gave up 5 bases and V 1 base, and 6 bases lay outside the gene matches. CDR3 length: 16 amino acids. The germline V gene has CDR1 SGDLS and CDR2 YYNGEE. The CDR3, as DNA: TGTGCCAGCAGCGTATCGTTCGCGGGAGGGACCGGGGAGCTGTTTTTT. Translated: CASSVSFAGGTGELFF.

This rearrangement joins TRBV1 to TRBJ2-7. TRBV1 is a recognized pseudogene. This CDR3 is built from 19 residues. The CDR3 loop reads CTSSQNTGTPRYVFAEQYF. In DNA, the CDR3 is TGCACCAGCAGCCAAAATACCGGGACCCCTCGGTATGTTTTCGCCGAGCAGTACTTC.

This clone was detected only a few times. The chain employs TRBV6-5 and TRBJ1-1, with TRBD1 matching 7 bases. CDR1 and CDR2 (germline): MNHEY, SVGAGI. CDR3 length: 14 residues. Trimming removed 0 bases from V and 10 bases from J; junction bases left unmatched: 8. CDR3 region: CASSYSEGWTGAFF. The CDR3 DNA reads TGTGCCAGCAGTTACTCGGAGGGCTGGACAGGAGCTTTCTTT.

The chain links TRBV4-3 to TRBJ2-7, with TRBD1 as a possible D gene (5 bases). CDR3 size: 13 residues. Trimming took 0 bases from V and 4 from J, leaving 7 bases between them. CDR1 LGHNA and CDR2 YSLEER come from the germline V gene. The CDR3 DNA sequence: TGCGCCAGCAGCCAAGAGGGGCAGTACGAGCAGTACTTC. It codes for CASSQEGQYEQYF.

The CDR3 DNA sequence: TGTGCCATCATCGAAGAAACCACCGGGGAGCTGTTTTTT. This gives the protein CAIIEETTGELFF. This sequence joins TRBV10-3 and TRBJ2-2; D gene unclear. This CDR3 has 13 residues. V shed 7 bases and J shed 4 bases, with 10 bases lying between them. The germline CDR1 and CDR2 sequences are ENHRY and SYGVKD.

The chain combines TRBV6-6 with TRBJ2-7; TRBD1 aligns across 9 bases. This CDR3 is 16 amino acids long. Germline V CDR1 and CDR2: MNHNY, SVGAGI (reference sequence). V lost 2 bases and J lost 0; bases outside the gene matches: 5. CDR3 DNA sequence: TGTGCCAGCAGTTACGGGACAGGGACCTTCTCCTACGAGCAGTACTTC. Its translation is CASSYGTGTFSYEQYF.

The chain couples TRBV4-1 to TRBJ2-3; either TRBD1 or TRBD2 may supply D (5 bases each). The CDR3 consists of 18 residues. The germline V gene encodes CDR1 MGHRA and CDR2 YSYEKL. V lost 0 bases and J lost 1, with 17 bases in between. The CDR3 nucleotides are TGCGCCAGCAGCCAAGACCGAATGGGTGTGGGGGGCACAGATACGCAGTATTTT. Its translation: CASSQDRMGVGGTDTQYF.

This chain joins TRBV7-9 and TRBJ2-3; no firm D call. The germline V and J ends were trimmed by 5 bases and 2 bases, with 20 bases remaining between them. This CDR3 has 17 residues. Per germline, CDR1 SEHNR and CDR2 FQNEAQ (reference sequence). CDR3 sequence reads: CASSPRDAPRLTDTQYF. For the CDR3, the DNA is TGTGCCAGCAGCCCCCGAGACGCTCCTCGCCTCACAGATACGCAGTATTTT.

J is TRBJ2-7 and V is TRBV5-1; 10 nucleotides agree with TRBD1. From germline, CDR1 is SGHRS and CDR2 YFSETQ. CDR3 length: 14 residues. Unmatched junction bases numbered 5, after V lost 8 bases and J lost 0 bases. CDR3 sequence: CASRDRGASYEQYF. Written as DNA, the CDR3 is TGCGCCAGTAGGGACAGGGGAGCCTCCTACGAGCAGTACTTC. Full variable domain (outside the CDR3, taken from reference TRBV5-1 and TRBJ2-7): KAGVTQTPRYLIKTRGQQVTLSCSPISGHRSVSWYQQTPGQGLQFLFEYFSETQRNKGNFPGRFSGRQFSNSRSEMNVSTLELGDSALYLCASRDRGASYEQYFGPGTRLTVT.

Only one count was recorded for this clone. The chain recombines TRBV7-9 with TRBJ2-7; TRBD2 matches 8 bases. CDR3 size: 15 residues. Germline V lookup: CDR1 SEHNR, CDR2 FQNEAQ (reference sequence). Losses at the gene ends were 2 bases for V and 5 bases for J; bases not matched to a gene: 8. The CDR3 bases are TGTGCCAGCAGCTTAACCCAAGCGGGAGCTAACGAGCAGTACTTC. Translating it yields CASSLTQAGANEQYF.

V is TRBV7-9 and J is TRBJ1-2; D not resolved. V was shortened by 5 bases and J by 8 bases, with 12 bases between the two germline ends. Germline CDR1 reads SEHNR; CDR2 reads FQNEAQ (reference sequence). This CDR3 comprises 12 residues. The CDR3 loop is CASSAEVLGYTF. The CDR3 bases are TGTGCCAGCAGCGCCGAGGTTCTCGGCTACACCTTC. The variable domain in full, completed from reference TRBV7-9 and TRBJ1-2, reads DTGVSQNPRHKITKRGQNVTFRCDPISEHNRLYWYRQTLGQGPEFLTYFQNEAQLEKSRLLSDRFSAERPKGSFSTLEIQRTEQGDSAMYLCASSAEVLGYTFGSGTRLTVV.

The V gene is TRBV25-1, the J gene TRBJ1-2; D remains ambiguous. The CDR3 consists of 9 residues. Germline V gene sequence: CDR1 MGHDK, CDR2 SYGVNS. The germline V and J ends were trimmed by 9 bases and 2 bases, with 1 base remaining between them. The DNA for the CDR3 is TGTGCCAGGAACTATGGCTACACCTTC. Translation gives CARNYGYTF.

This chain links TRBV19 with TRBJ1-2; 7 bases fit TRBD1. This CDR3 is built from 15 residues. Germline trimming cut 3 bases from V and 4 bases from J; bases unmatched to any gene: 8. Germline values: CDR1 LNHDA, CDR2 SQIVND (reference sequence). The CDR3 bases are TGTGCCAGTAGTATCCCCCTCACAGGGGTCTATGGCTACACCTTC. Translating it yields CASSIPLTGVYGYTF.

This chain links TRBV10-1 with TRBJ2-7; D possibly corresponds to TRBD1 (6 bases). Germline V gene sequence: CDR1 WNHNN, CDR2 SYGVQD (reference sequence). Trimming removed 2 bases at V and 1 base at J, with 9 bases between. This CDR3 comprises 14 residues. The CDR3 reads CASSEIQGSYEQYF. As DNA, the CDR3 is TGCGCCAGCAGTGAGATACAGGGTTCCTACGAGCAGTACTTC.

The V call is TRBV9, the J call TRBJ2-7; TRBD1 or TRBD2 may be the D gene (5 bases each). This CDR3 region has 14 residues. Germline V gene lookup returns CDR1 SGDLS and CDR2 YYNGEE. The V and J ends lost 4 bases and 6 bases respectively, with 17 bases between them. The CDR3 DNA is TGTGCCAGCAGCCCCCCATTTCGAGGGGCCGAGCAGTACTTC. Its protein is CASSPPFRGAEQYF.

Of note for this clone: Other nucleotide sequences in the sample specify the same CDR3. The gene calls are TRBV9 and TRBJ2-3, with 9 bases that match TRBD2. Germline loops: CDR1 SGDLS, CDR2 YYNGEE. V shed 4 bases and J 1 base; nucleotides not matched to a gene: 1. The CDR3 loop spans 14 amino acids. This chain's CDR3 is CASSLAGGTDTQYF. CDR3 nucleotides: TGTGCCAGCAGCTTAGCGGGGGGCACAGATACGCAGTATTTT.

With regard to this clone: A read error may produce the germline difference seen at one junction end. This sequence joins TRBV6-5 and TRBJ2-2, with D tentatively TRBD2 (6 bases). CDR1 is MNHEY, CDR2 SVGAGI, per germline. The CDR3 extends over 13 amino acids. CDR3 bases: TGTGCCAGCAGTTATGCGGAGGGCGGGGAGCCGTTTTTT. Amino acid sequence: CASSYAEGGEPFF.

CDR3 nucleotides: TGTGCCAGCAGCTTACCTTGGGGGGATCAAGAGACCCAGTACTTC. This encodes CASSLPWGDQETQYF. The chain has TRBV11-2 and TRBJ2-5; perhaps TRBD2 as D (6 bases). V was clipped by 2 bases and J by 2 bases, with 12 bases between them. This CDR3 has 15 amino acids. The germline CDR1 and CDR2 sequences are SGHAT and FQNNGV. The full variable domain, in which reference TRBV11-2 and TRBJ2-5 provide the parts outside the CDR3, is EAGVAQSPRYKIIEKRQSVAFWCNPISGHATLYWYQQILGQGPKLLIQFQNNGVVDDSQLPKDRFSAERLKGVDSTLKIQPAKLEDSAVYLCASSLPWGDQETQYFGPGTRLLVL.

The rearrangement links TRBV9 to TRBJ1-2; D is ambiguous. Trimming cost V 0 bases and J 0 bases, with 9 bases left between them. CDR3 length: 15 residues. Germline-derived CDR1 and CDR2 are SGDLS and YYNGEE. The CDR3 sequence is CASSVAGAANYGYTF. Written as DNA, the CDR3 is TGTGCCAGCAGCGTAGCGGGAGCAGCTAACTATGGCTACACCTTC. The full variable domain, rest sourced from reference TRBV9 and TRBJ1-2, is DSGVTQTPKHLITATGQRVTLRCSPRSGDLSVYWYQQSLDQGLQFLIQYYNGEERAKGNILERFSAQQFPDLHSELNLSSLELGDSALYFCASSVAGAANYGYTFGSGTRLTVV.